This T cell receptor beta chain was sequenced for a study of molecular identifiers for immune sequencing clone quantification. Findings and caveats of the study: Detectable among some 1 million naive cells, according to reports, was Jurkat TCR RNA spiked in from one cell. Barcode sharing among identical TCR molecules could make large clones appear smaller.

The V gene's germline CDR1 is SQVTM and CDR2 ANQGSEA. The CDR3 length is 13 residues. Trimming cost V 3 bases and J 1 base, with 9 bases left between them. TCRdb recomputed calls from the PCR reads with MiXCR, one row per CDR3 protein. The sample holds about 330,000 distinct CDR3 sequences, 24% seen once. This clonotype has ten or more counts. The antigen is unknown. Naive CD8 T cells, phenotype CD8+CD4-CCR7+CD45RA+, were sorted. The clonotype was recovered from a human donor in good health. Some libraries in this study had Jurkat cell RNA spiked in. What was sequenced was naive CD8+ T cells from blood, with Jurkat cell RNA spiked in. Noted subset: FACS-sorted CD8+CD4-CCR7+CD45RA+ naive T cells. The V and J genes are TRBV29-1 and TRBJ2-5; a weak D match, TRBD1 (5 bases). The CDR3 loop is CSVEGQIQETQYF. The CDR3 nucleotides read TGCAGCGTTGAGGGGCAAATCCAAGAGACCCAGTACTTC.